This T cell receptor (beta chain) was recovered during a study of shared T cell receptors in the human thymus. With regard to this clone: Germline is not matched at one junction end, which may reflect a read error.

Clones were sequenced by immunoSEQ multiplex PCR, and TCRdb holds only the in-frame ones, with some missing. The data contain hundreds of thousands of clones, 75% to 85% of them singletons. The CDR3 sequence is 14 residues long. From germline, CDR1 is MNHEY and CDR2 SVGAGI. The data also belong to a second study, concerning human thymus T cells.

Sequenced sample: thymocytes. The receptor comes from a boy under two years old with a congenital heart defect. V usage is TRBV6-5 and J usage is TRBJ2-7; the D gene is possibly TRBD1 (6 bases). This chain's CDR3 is CASSMTGGGYERYF. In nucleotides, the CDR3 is TGTGCCAGCAGTATGACAGGAGGCGGCTACGAGCGGTACTTC.